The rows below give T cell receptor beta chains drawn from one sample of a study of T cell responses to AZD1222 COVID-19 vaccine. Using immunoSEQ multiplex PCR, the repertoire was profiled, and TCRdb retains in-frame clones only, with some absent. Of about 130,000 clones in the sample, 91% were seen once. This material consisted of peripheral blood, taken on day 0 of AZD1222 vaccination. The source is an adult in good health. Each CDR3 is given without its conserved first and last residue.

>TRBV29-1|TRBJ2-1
SVDGSGTYNEQF
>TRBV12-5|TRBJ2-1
ASGVRRYYNEQF
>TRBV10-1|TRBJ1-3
ASSEWGPSGNTIY
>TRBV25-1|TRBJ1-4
ASSPIGANEKLF
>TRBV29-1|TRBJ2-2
TVQRGTGELF
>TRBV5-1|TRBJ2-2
ASSARTVGPGELF
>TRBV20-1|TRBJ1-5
SASGEDRPNQPQH
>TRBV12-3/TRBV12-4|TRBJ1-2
ASSRRQFYGYT
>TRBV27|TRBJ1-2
ASSLSPGGYGYT
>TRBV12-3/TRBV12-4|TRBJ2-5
ASTPGVDQY
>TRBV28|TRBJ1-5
ASSLGRGFNQPQH
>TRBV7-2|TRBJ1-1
ASRRTPRDTEAF
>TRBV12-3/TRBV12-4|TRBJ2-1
ASSQGLGGEQF
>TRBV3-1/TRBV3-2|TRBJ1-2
ASSQGFGSKKHYGYT
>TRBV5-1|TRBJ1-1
ASSLGQSNTEAF
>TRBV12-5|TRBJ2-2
ASGLVPGTSVTNTGELF
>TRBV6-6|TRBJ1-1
ASSKNTEAF
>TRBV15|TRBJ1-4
ATSRVGGANEKLF
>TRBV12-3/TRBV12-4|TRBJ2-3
ASSPTSTDTQY
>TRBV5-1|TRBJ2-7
ASSLGTGAYEQY
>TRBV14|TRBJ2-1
ASSPFPGQETNEQF
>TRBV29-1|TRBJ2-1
SVVQGGPYNEQF
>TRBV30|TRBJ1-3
ACARFGNTIY
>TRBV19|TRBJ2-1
ASSIVSRGPNEQF
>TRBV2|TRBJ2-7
ASRDRTPYEQY
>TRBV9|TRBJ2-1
ASSVSLAAYNEQF
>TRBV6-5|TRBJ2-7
ASSYLYEQY
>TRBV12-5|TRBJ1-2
ASGLNTGGVLGGYT
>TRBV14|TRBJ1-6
ASSHTGRGSPLH
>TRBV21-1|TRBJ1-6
ASRQSCRDSHNSPLH
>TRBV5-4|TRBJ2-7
ASSQGQGHEQY